What follows are 9 T cell receptor beta chains derived from one specimen sequenced in a study of early T cells in non-severe SARS-CoV-2 infection. Via MiXCR, TCRdb re-called the 5' RACE reads, giving one row per CDR3 protein. The profile shows 43,000 or so distinct CDR3 sequences, less than 8.5% of them singletons. Sequencing used whole blood. These TCRs come from an adult who was a healthcare worker with PCR-confirmed SARS-CoV-2 infection or an uninfected control (not recorded which).

This clonotype was seen a few times. The V call is TRBV18, the J call TRBJ2-3, with a possible D match to TRBD1 (6 bases). This CDR3 has 14 residues. The germline V gene has CDR1 KGHSH and CDR2 LQKENI. Trimming took off 2 bases at V and 3 bases at J, with 9 bases between the two ends. CDR3 coding DNA: TGTGCCAGCTCACCAGCCACAGGGACAGATACGCAGTATTTT. Protein sequence: CASSPATGTDTQYF.

This chain links TRBV6-1 with TRBJ2-3; no clear D gene. This CDR3 has 13 amino acids. Germline loops: CDR1 MNHNS, CDR2 SASEGT. Trimming took 3 bases from V and 5 from J, leaving 9 bases between them. This CDR3 is CASSDVYRDTQYF. As DNA, the CDR3 is TGTGCCAGCAGTGACGTCTACCGAGATACGCAGTATTTT.

This clonotype showed up many times. The rearrangement joins TRBV27 to TRBJ2-7; the match to TRBD1 covers 10 bases. Trimming at V came to 5 bases and at J to 4 bases, leaving 11 bases not matched to a gene. This CDR3 comprises 16 residues. Per the germline V gene, CDR1 is MNHEY and CDR2 is SMNVEV (reference sequence). The CDR3 sequence is CASSRGTGVNVYEQYF. CDR3 in DNA: TGTGCCAGCAGTAGAGGGACAGGGGTAAACGTTTACGAGCAGTACTTC.

This clonotype occurred many times. The CDR3 DNA follows: TGCAGTGCTCTTTTCCCGACACCTTCGGGGGAGCAGTACTTC. Its protein product is CSALFPTPSGEQYF. The V call is TRBV20-1, the J call TRBJ2-7, with D possibly matching TRBD2 (5 bases). This CDR3 is built from 14 residues. Germline CDR1 DFQATT, CDR2 SNEGSKA (reference sequence). Trimming shortened V by 5 bases and J by 7 bases, and 21 bases separated the two germline ends.

This clonotype was seen a handful of times. The gene calls are TRBV19 and TRBJ2-7, with a possible D match to TRBD2 (6 bases). CDR1 and CDR2 from the germline V gene are LNHDA and SQIVND (reference sequence). The CDR3 sequence is 15 residues long. Deletions cut 6 bases from V and 3 bases from J, with 18 bases between. CDR3 nucleotide sequence: TGTGCCAGTAGATCCTTGGGGGGATCGAACTACGAGCAGTACTTC. This sequence encodes CASRSLGGSNYEQYF.

The table lists this clonotype with many counts. This chain uses TRBV27 with TRBJ2-1, with D perhaps assigned TRBD1 or TRBD2 (5 bases each). Looked up from germline, CDR1 is MNHEY and CDR2 is SMNVEV (reference sequence). The V gene lost 8 bases and the J gene lost 3 bases, with 14 bases spanning the gap. The CDR3 covers 14 residues. The DNA for the CDR3 is TGTGCCAGCGTCCCGGGACCTAACTACAATGAGCAGTTCTTC. Protein sequence: CASVPGPNYNEQFF.

In this sample, this clonotype turned up many times. CDR3 nucleotides: TGTGCCAGCAGTTTCGAGGGAACTCGTGGCTACACCTTC. Translation: CASSFEGTRGYTF. The V call is TRBV12-3 or TRBV12-4, the J call TRBJ1-2; no definite D call. The germline V and J ends were trimmed by 3 bases and 7 bases, with 12 bases remaining between them. The CDR3 is made up of 13 amino acids.

This sequence joins TRBV6-6 and TRBJ2-1; 8 bases match TRBD1. Trimming at V came to 6 bases and at J to 5 bases, leaving 12 bases not matched to a gene. This CDR3 is built from 16 residues. Germline assignment: CDR1 MNHNY and CDR2 SVGAGI (reference sequence). For the CDR3, the DNA is TGTGCCAGCAGGCCCAGGGGGCGAGCTTTCGACAATGAGCAGTTCTTC. It encodes CASRPRGRAFDNEQFF.

The chain carries TRBV19 and TRBJ2-1; weak D call: TRBD2 (6 bases). The CDR3 is 16 amino acids. V lost 3 bases to trimming and J lost 3 bases, with 15 bases between them. CDR1 and CDR2 from the germline V gene are LNHDA and SQIVND (reference sequence). The chain's CDR3 is CASSIHGTGYYNEQFF. In DNA form, the CDR3 reads TGTGCCAGTAGTATCCACGGGACTGGTTACTACAATGAGCAGTTCTTC.